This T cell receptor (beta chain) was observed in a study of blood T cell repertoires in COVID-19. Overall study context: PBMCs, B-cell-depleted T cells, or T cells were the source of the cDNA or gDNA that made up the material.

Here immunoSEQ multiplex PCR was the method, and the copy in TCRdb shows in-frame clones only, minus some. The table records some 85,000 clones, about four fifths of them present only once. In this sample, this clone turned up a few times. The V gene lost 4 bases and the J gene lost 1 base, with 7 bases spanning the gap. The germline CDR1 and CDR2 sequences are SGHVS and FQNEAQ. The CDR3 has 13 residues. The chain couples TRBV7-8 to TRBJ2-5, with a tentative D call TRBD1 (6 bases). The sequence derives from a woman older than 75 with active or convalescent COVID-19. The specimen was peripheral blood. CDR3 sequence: CASSWTVQETQYF. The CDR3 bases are TGTGCCAGCAGCTGGACAGTCCAAGAGACCCAGTACTTC.